The 5 T cell receptor beta chains reported below all come from one sample, sequenced in a study of graft-versus-host responses after intestinal transplantation. Clones were sequenced by immunoSEQ multiplex PCR, and TCRdb holds only the in-frame ones, with some missing. This sample has 40,000 or so clones; about 95% occur once, and the top ten carry less than 0.25%. The antigens of these receptors remain unknown. This sample comprised unstimulated CD8+ T cells sorted from spleen or lymph node cells, obtained before transplant. Receptor source: a human donor who was the organ donor for an intestinal transplant.

The V gene is TRBV11-3, the J gene TRBJ2-3; no clear D gene. CDR1 and CDR2 from the germline V gene are SGHNT and YENEEA. V shed 5 bases and J shed 5 bases, with 8 bases lying between them. This CDR3 spans 12 amino acids. The CDR3 sequence: CASSQVGDTQYF. CDR3 coding DNA: TGTGCCAGCAGCCAAGTAGGAGATACGCAGTATTTT.

J is TRBJ1-2 and V is TRBV9; a possible D gene is TRBD1 (5 bases). CDR3 length equals 11 residues. Between the trimmed V and J ends, which lost 8 bases and 8 bases, there was a span of 13 bases. Germline values: CDR1 SGDLS, CDR2 YYNGEE. Written as DNA, the CDR3 is TGTGCCAGTACAGACAGCTGGGGCTACACCTTC. Amino acid sequence: CASTDSWGYTF.

This chain uses TRBV27 with TRBJ1-5; 8 bases align to TRBD1. CDR1 and CDR2 (germline): MNHEY, SMNVEV (reference sequence). The CDR3 sequence is 15 residues long. J lost 7 bases, V lost 5 bases, and 10 bases had no gene match. DNA of the CDR3: TGTGCCAGCAGTCCCCCCCTCGGACAGGGCCAGCCCCAGCATTTT. This encodes CASSPPLGQGQPQHF.

This chain links TRBV4-3 with TRBJ2-3; 9 nucleotides line up with TRBD1. The V and J ends lost 4 bases and 5 bases, in that order; junction bases with no gene match: 4. CDR3 size: 14 residues. The germline V gene encodes CDR1 LGHNA and CDR2 YSLEER. The CDR3 loop reads CASSPRQGVDTQYF. In nucleotides, the CDR3 is TGCGCCAGCAGCCCGAGACAGGGGGTAGATACGCAGTATTTT.

In DNA, the CDR3 is TGCGCCAGCAGCTTCCGATTTACCCAAGAGACCCAGTACTTC. Its translation: CASSFRFTQETQYF. The V and J genes are TRBV5-1 and TRBJ2-5; unclear D gene. The germline V gene encodes CDR1 SGHRS and CDR2 YFSETQ. The ends were cut back, 2 bases at V and 1 base at J, with 9 bases in the middle. The CDR3 loop spans 14 amino acids. Based on the CDR3 plus reference TRBV5-1 and TRBJ2-5, the full variable domain is KAGVTQTPRYLIKTRGQQVTLSCSPISGHRSVSWYQQTPGQGLQFLFEYFSETQRNKGNFPGRFSGRQFSNSRSEMNVSTLELGDSALYLCASSFRFTQETQYFGPGTRLLVL.